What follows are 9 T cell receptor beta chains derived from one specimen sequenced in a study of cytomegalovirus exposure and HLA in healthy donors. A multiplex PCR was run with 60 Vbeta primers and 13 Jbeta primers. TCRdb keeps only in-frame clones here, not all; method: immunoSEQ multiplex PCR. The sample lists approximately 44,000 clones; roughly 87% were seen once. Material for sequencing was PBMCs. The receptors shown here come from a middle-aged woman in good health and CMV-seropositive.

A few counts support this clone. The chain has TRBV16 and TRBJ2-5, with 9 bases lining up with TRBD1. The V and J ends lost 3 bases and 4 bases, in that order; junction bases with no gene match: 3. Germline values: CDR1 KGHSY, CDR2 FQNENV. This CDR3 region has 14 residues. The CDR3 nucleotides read TGTGCCAGCAGCCAGGGACAGGGTGGAGAGACCCAGTACTTC. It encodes CASSQGQGGETQYF.

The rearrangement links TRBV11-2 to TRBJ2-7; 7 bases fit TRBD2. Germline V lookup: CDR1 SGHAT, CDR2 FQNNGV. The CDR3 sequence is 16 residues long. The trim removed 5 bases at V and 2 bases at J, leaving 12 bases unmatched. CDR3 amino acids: CASSPGAGASTYEQYF. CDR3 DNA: TGTGCCAGCAGCCCAGGCGCGGGAGCCTCTACCTACGAGCAGTACTTC.

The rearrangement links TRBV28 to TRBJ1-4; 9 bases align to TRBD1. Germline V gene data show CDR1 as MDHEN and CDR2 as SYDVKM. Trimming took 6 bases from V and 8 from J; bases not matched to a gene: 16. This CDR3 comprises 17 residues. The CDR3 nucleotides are TGTGCCAGCAGCTACAACGCTAGACAGGGGGAAAACGAAAAACTGTTTTTT. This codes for CASSYNARQGENEKLFF.

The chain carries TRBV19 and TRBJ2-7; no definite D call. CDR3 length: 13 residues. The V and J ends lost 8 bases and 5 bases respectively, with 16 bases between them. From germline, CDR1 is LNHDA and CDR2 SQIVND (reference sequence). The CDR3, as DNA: TGTGCCAGTCTAGGCCAATCCACTAACGAGCAGTACTTC. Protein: CASLGQSTNEQYF. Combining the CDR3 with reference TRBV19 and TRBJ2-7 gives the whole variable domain DGGITQSPKYLFRKEGQNVTLSCEQNLNHDAMYWYRQDPGQGLRLIYYSQIVNDFQKGDIAEGYSVSREKKESFPLTVTSAQKNPTAFYLCASLGQSTNEQYFGPGTRLTVT.

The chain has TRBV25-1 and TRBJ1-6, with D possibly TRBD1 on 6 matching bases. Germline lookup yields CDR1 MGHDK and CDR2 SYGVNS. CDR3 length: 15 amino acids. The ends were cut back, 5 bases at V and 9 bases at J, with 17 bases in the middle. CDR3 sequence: CASSLQGEGGSPLHF. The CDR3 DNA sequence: TGTGCCAGCAGTCTACAAGGGGAGGGGGGTTCACCCCTCCACTTT.

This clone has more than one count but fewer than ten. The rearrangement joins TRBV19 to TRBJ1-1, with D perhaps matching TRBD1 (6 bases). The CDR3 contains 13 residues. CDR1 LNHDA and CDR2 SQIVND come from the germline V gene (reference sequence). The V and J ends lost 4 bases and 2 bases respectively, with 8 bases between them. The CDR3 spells CASSRGRNTEAFF. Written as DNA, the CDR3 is TGTGCCAGTAGTAGGGGGCGAAACACTGAAGCTTTCTTT. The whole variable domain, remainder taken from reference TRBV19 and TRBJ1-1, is DGGITQSPKYLFRKEGQNVTLSCEQNLNHDAMYWYRQDPGQGLRLIYYSQIVNDFQKGDIAEGYSVSREKKESFPLTVTSAQKNPTAFYLCASSRGRNTEAFFGQGTRLTVV.

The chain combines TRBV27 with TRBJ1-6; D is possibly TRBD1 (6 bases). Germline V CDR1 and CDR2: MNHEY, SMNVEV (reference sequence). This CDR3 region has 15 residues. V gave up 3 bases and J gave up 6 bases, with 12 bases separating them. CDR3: CASSFSGDGNSPLHF. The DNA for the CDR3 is TGTGCCAGCAGTTTCTCAGGGGATGGTAATTCACCCCTCCACTTT.

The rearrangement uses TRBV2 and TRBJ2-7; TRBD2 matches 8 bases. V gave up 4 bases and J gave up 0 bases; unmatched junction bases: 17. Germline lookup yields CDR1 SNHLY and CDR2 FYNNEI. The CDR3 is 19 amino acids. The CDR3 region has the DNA TGTGCCAGCAGTGGACCAAAAGACGGGAGGGGGGAACCCTCCTACGAGCAGTACTTC. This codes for CASSGPKDGRGEPSYEQYF.

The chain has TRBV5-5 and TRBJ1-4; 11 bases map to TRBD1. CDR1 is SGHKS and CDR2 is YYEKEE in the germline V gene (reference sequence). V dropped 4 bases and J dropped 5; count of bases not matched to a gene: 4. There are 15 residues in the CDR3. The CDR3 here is CASSGGTGGNEKLFF. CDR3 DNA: TGTGCCAGCAGCGGAGGGACAGGGGGAAATGAAAAACTGTTTTTT.